The rows below give T cell receptor beta chains drawn from one sample of a study of blood T cell repertoires in COVID-19. TCRdb's copy holds only in-frame clones and misses some; the assay was immunoSEQ multiplex PCR. Of about 200,000 clones in the sample, 86% were seen once. Material for sequencing was peripheral blood. These receptor sequences come from a woman between 50 and 59 years old with acute or convalescent COVID-19. Both conserved end residues are part of each CDR3. D genes are given only for firm matches. Clone size appears in some rows only: once, few, many, or a class for an expanded clone.

14	-	TRBJ2-5	TRBV7-2	-	TGTGCCAGCAGCTCCACCCCCGAGTCGAGGGACCAGTACTTC	CASSSTPESRDQYF
13	-	TRBJ2-1	TRBV7-9	-	TGTGCCAGCAGCTTGCTACGGGGAAATGAGCAGTTCTTC	CASSLLRGNEQFF
20	TRBD2	TRBJ2-1	TRBV6-1	few	TGTGCCAGCAGTGAACGTCCCGGGACTAGCCCTTTCAGCTCCTACAATGAGCAGTTCTTC	CASSERPGTSPFSSYNEQFF
15	TRBD2	TRBJ2-1	TRBV27	-	TGTGCCAGCAGTCCTCTAGCGGGAGAGGGGGATGAGCAGTTCTTC	CASSPLAGEGDEQFF
12	-	TRBJ2-5	TRBV3-1/TRBV3-2	-	TGTGCCAGCGGGGCAGGGCTAGAGACCCAGTACTTC	CASGAGLETQYF
16	TRBD1	TRBJ2-3	TRBV4-1	-	TGCGCCAGCAGCCAAGCTTCAACAGGGGGCGCAGATACGCAGTATTTT	CASSQASTGGADTQYF
16	-	TRBJ2-2	TRBV9	few	TGTGCCAGCAGCGTAGTCGCCGGGACACCGGCCGGGGAGCTGTTTTTT	CASSVVAGTPAGELFF
16	TRBD2	TRBJ2-5	TRBV7-2	-	TGTGCCAGCAGCTCAAAAATAGCGGGGGGGCTAGAGACCCAGTACTTC	CASSSKIAGGLETQYF
12	TRBD1	TRBJ2-7	TRBV6-1	-	TGTGCCAGCAGCCCACAGGGGGACGAGCAGTACTTC	CASSPQGDEQYF
15	TRBD1	TRBJ1-1	TRBV7-2	-	TGTGCCAGCAGCTTAGAGGGGGCGCGGGGCACTGAAGCTTTCTTT	CASSLEGARGTEAFF
16	-	TRBJ2-3	TRBV6-5	-	TGTGCCAGCAGTTACGGGGGGGGCGCTGGCACAGATACGCAGTATTTT	CASSYGGGAGTDTQYF
15	-	TRBJ2-4	TRBV27	-	TGTGCCAGCAGTTTTTTAACTATAGCCAAAAACATTCAGTACTTC	CASSFLTIAKNIQYF